The 12 T cell receptor beta chains given below trace back to one sample, sequenced in a study of blood T cells in healthy people across ages. The use of a sample-barcoded 5' primer and a J-beta primer mix characterized a second PCR of roughly 7 to 11 cycles. TCRdb independently ran MiXCR on the 5' RACE reads; one entry per CDR3 protein. The table includes approximately 1.5 million distinct CDR3 sequences, about 32% detected once. Input material: blood. The receptors come from a woman in her 30s in good health.

The chain joins TRBV5-1 to TRBJ2-5, with a possible D match to TRBD2 (7 bases). The CDR3 runs 15 residues. V lost 0 bases to trimming and J lost 11 bases, with 20 bases between them. The germline V gene encodes CDR1 SGHRS and CDR2 YFSETQ. The CDR3 here is CASSLGRGGDNEQYF. CDR3 DNA: TGCGCCAGCAGCTTGGGGCGCGGGGGCGACAATGAGCAGTACTTC.

This clonotype has a handful of counts. This chain joins TRBV5-4 and TRBJ2-5, with a weak D call TRBD1 (5 bases). The CDR3 is made up of 12 amino acids. Looked up from germline, CDR1 is SGHNT and CDR2 is YYREEE (reference sequence). Trimming removed 7 bases from V and 4 bases from J, with 11 bases in between. The CDR3 DNA sequence: TGTGCCAGCGGCGCGCAGGGAGAGACCCAGTACTTC. Translating it yields CASGAQGETQYF.

This chain joins TRBV7-2 and TRBJ1-5; D perhaps matches TRBD1 (6 bases). Deletions cut 1 base from V and 6 bases from J, with 13 bases between. CDR1 SGHTA and CDR2 FQGNSA come from the germline V gene. The CDR3 totals 15 residues. CDR3 nucleotides: TGTGCCAGCAGCTTAGTTGGTACAGGGCCTCAGCCCCAGCATTTT. It translates to CASSLVGTGPQPQHF.

The chain is built from TRBV6-6 and TRBJ2-1; 15 bases line up with TRBD2. The V and J ends lost 8 bases and 10 bases, in that order; junction bases with no gene match: 6. This CDR3 region has 14 residues. Germline CDR1 MNHNY, CDR2 SVGAGI (reference sequence). The CDR3 nucleotides read TGTGCCAGCTCCGGACTAGCGGGAGGGCAAGAGCAGTTCTTC. The encoded protein is CASSGLAGGQEQFF.

The gene calls are TRBV7-8 and TRBJ2-1, with D possibly being TRBD1 (6 bases). The CDR3 is 12 amino acids. V lost 6 bases, J lost 14 bases, and 17 bases lay in between. Germline-derived CDR1 and CDR2 are SGHVS and FQNEAQ. The CDR3 loop reads CASSDIPGQKFF. The CDR3, as DNA: TGTGCCAGCAGTGATATTCCGGGACAAAAGTTCTTC.

In its sample, this clonotype was seen a few times. The chain recombines TRBV7-7 with TRBJ2-5, with 8 bases lining up with TRBD2. Per the germline V gene, CDR1 is SSHAT and CDR2 is FNYEAQ (reference sequence). The trim removed 7 bases at V and 4 bases at J, leaving 5 bases unmatched. This CDR3 contains 13 residues. CDR3 in amino acids: CASTGRAGETQYF. The CDR3 DNA follows: TGTGCCAGCACCGGGAGGGCCGGAGAGACCCAGTACTTC.

This clonotype was detected a few times. V and J are TRBV15 and TRBJ2-7; D is perhaps TRBD1 (5 bases). This CDR3 is 12 amino acids long. The germline V and J ends were trimmed by 6 bases and 0 bases, with 6 bases remaining between them. Germline lookup yields CDR1 LNHNV and CDR2 YYDKDF (reference sequence). CDR3 in amino acids: CATRDNSYEQYF. The CDR3 region has the DNA TGTGCCACCAGGGACAACTCCTACGAGCAGTACTTC.

This clonotype was counted at least ten times. The rearrangement uses TRBV29-1 and TRBJ2-3; D may be TRBD2 (6 bases). CDR3 length: 16 amino acids. The V end lost 0 bases, the J end lost 8 bases, and 21 bases lay between the germline ends. Germline assignment: CDR1 SQVTM and CDR2 ANQGSEA. Here the CDR3 DNA reads TGCAGCGTTGAAGAAGATACTGGTCGGGAGTGGGTTACGCAGTATTTT. Protein product: CSVEEDTGREWVTQYF.

This clonotype was seen ten or more times. The genes are TRBV29-1 and TRBJ2-5; TRBD1 aligns across 7 bases. The CDR3 loop spans 12 amino acids. Trimming at V came to 4 bases and at J to 4 bases, leaving 3 bases not matched to a gene. The germline CDR1 and CDR2 sequences are SQVTM and ANQGSEA. The CDR3 spells CSVGGGSETQYF. CDR3 bases: TGCAGCGTTGGAGGGGGCTCAGAGACCCAGTACTTC. The full variable domain, with the rest looked up from reference TRBV29-1 and TRBJ2-5, is SAVISQKPSRDICQRGTSLTIQCQVDSQVTMMFWYRQQPGQSLTLIATANQGSEATYESGFVIDKFPISRPNLTFSTLTVSNMSPEDSSIYLCSVGGGSETQYFGPGTRLLVL.

For this clonotype: This may come from a read error, since a much larger clone is one base off. The CDR3: CSIRPSQETQFF. The CDR3 coding sequence is TGCAGCATCCGACCGAGTCAAGAGACCCAGTTCTTC. The rearrangement uses TRBV29-1 and TRBJ2-5, with D hard to call. TRBJ2-1 explains the end of the DNA better; the J call may be wrong. The germline V gene encodes CDR1 SQVTM and CDR2 ANQGSEA. This CDR3 spans 12 amino acids.

This clonotype was observed once. The V call is TRBV27, the J call TRBJ1-2; D is possibly TRBD1 (5 bases). The V end was cut by 2 bases, the J end by 4 bases, with 11 bases between. This CDR3 comprises 14 residues. Germline CDR1 MNHEY, CDR2 SMNVEV (reference sequence). The CDR3 DNA reads as TGTGCCAGCAGTTTAACATACGGGGGCTATGGCTACACCTTC. Translating it yields CASSLTYGGYGYTF.

The genes are TRBV20-1 and TRBJ2-5; D perhaps matches TRBD2 (5 bases). CDR3 length equals 14 residues. Trimming shortened V by 3 bases and J by 2 bases, and 13 bases separated the two germline ends. The germline V gene encodes CDR1 DFQATT and CDR2 SNEGSKA (reference sequence). In DNA, the CDR3 is TGCAGTGCTAGCCCCACTAGAGTACAAGAGACCCAGTACTTC. Translating gives CSASPTRVQETQYF.